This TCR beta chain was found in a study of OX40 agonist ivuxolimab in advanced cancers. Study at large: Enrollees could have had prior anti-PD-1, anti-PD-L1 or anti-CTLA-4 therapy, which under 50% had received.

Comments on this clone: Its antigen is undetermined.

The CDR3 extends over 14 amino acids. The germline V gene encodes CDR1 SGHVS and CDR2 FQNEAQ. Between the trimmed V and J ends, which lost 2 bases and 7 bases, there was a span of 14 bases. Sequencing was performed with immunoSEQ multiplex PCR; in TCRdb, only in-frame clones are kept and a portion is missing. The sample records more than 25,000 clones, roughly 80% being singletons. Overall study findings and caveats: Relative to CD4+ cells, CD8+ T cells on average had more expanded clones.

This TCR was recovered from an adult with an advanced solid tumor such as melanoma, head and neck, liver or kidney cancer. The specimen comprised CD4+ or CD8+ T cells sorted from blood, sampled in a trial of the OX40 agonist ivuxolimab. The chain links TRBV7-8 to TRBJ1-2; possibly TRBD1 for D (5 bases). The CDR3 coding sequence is TGTGCCAGCAGCTTAATGCAGGGCTCCGGTGGCTACACCTTC. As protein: CASSLMQGSGGYTF.